This is a list of T cell receptor beta chains from one sample in a study of T cells after yellow fever vaccination. MiXCR, run by TCRdb on the 5' RACE reads, gives a single entry per CDR3 protein. The sample contains just under 600,000 distinct CDR3 sequences, approximately 13% of which appear only once. Sequencing used PBMCs, obtained on the day of the yellow fever booster vaccination. The receptors derive from a man younger than 45 who received the YFV17D yellow fever vaccine. The CDR3 runs from the conserved cysteine through the conserved F or W. Fields, in order: clone size, D gene, J gene, V gene, CDR3 DNA, CDR3 protein. The D gene is left open where the match is weak. Only some rows state a clone size, as once, few, many or a class for expanded clones.

clone_size: few
d_call: TRBD2
j_call: TRBJ2-3
v_call: TRBV18
cdr3_nt: TGTGCCAGCGACAGCGGGGCTGAGGATACGCAGTATTTT
cdr3_aa: CASDSGAEDTQYF

clone_size: few
d_call: .
j_call: TRBJ2-3
v_call: TRBV7-6
cdr3_nt: TGTGCCAGCAGCTTAGCGGTAGACGGTGGCACAGATACGCAGTATTTT
cdr3_aa: CASSLAVDGGTDTQYF

clone_size: few
d_call: .
j_call: TRBJ2-3
v_call: TRBV6-6
cdr3_nt: TGTGCCAGCAGTTACTCCAAAGATACGCAGTATTTT
cdr3_aa: CASSYSKDTQYF

clone_size: .
d_call: .
j_call: TRBJ1-3
v_call: TRBV12-3/TRBV12-4
cdr3_nt: TGTGCCAGCAGTTTCCTCCTCTCTGGAAACACCATATATTTT
cdr3_aa: CASSFLLSGNTIYF

clone_size: few
d_call: TRBD2
j_call: TRBJ2-2
v_call: TRBV20-1
cdr3_nt: TGCAGTGCTAGAGGCCCTAAAGGGACTAGCGGGTTGCCGAACACCGGGGAGCTGTTTTTT
cdr3_aa: CSARGPKGTSGLPNTGELFF

clone_size: few
d_call: .
j_call: TRBJ2-5
v_call: TRBV15
cdr3_nt: TGTGCCACCAGCAGAGAGGTGGGGACCCAAGAGACCCAGTACTTC
cdr3_aa: CATSREVGTQETQYF

clone_size: few
d_call: .
j_call: TRBJ2-5
v_call: TRBV7-2
cdr3_nt: TGTGCCAGCAGCTTCCCTCTAGAGACCCAGTACTTC
cdr3_aa: CASSFPLETQYF

clone_size: .
d_call: .
j_call: TRBJ2-7
v_call: TRBV20-1
cdr3_nt: TGCAGTGCTCTGGGGGCCCCTATCCCCTACGAGCAGTACTTC
cdr3_aa: CSALGAPIPYEQYF

clone_size: few
d_call: .
j_call: TRBJ1-4
v_call: TRBV9
cdr3_nt: TGTGCCAGCAGCCCCAGTCTACAAGCCCATGAAAAACTGTTTTTT
cdr3_aa: CASSPSLQAHEKLFF

clone_size: few
d_call: .
j_call: TRBJ2-5
v_call: TRBV5-1
cdr3_nt: TGCGCCAGCAGGATCAGACGGACGTATCAAGAGACCCAGTACTTC
cdr3_aa: CASRIRRTYQETQYF

clone_size: few
d_call: TRBD2
j_call: TRBJ2-1
v_call: TRBV5-1
cdr3_nt: TGCGCCAGCAGCCCCCCCAATAGCGGGAGGGCCAAGAATGAGCAGTTCTTC
cdr3_aa: CASSPPNSGRAKNEQFF

clone_size: few
d_call: .
j_call: TRBJ2-1
v_call: TRBV6-2/TRBV6-3
cdr3_nt: TGTGCCAGCAGTTACTCGCTAGGGATCCGGGAGCAGTTCTTC
cdr3_aa: CASSYSLGIREQFF

clone_size: few
d_call: .
j_call: TRBJ1-1
v_call: TRBV10-3
cdr3_nt: TGTGCCATCAGAGACAGGAACACTGAAGCTTTCTTT
cdr3_aa: CAIRDRNTEAFF

clone_size: .
d_call: .
j_call: TRBJ2-2
v_call: TRBV6-1
cdr3_nt: TGTGCCAGCAGTCTAGATCAGAACACCGGGGAGCTGTTTTTT
cdr3_aa: CASSLDQNTGELFF

clone_size: .
d_call: TRBD1
j_call: TRBJ1-5
v_call: TRBV6-5
cdr3_nt: TGTGCCAGCAGTTACAGCTACAGGGGGAAGCCCCAGCATTTT
cdr3_aa: CASSYSYRGKPQHF

clone_size: few
d_call: .
j_call: TRBJ2-3
v_call: TRBV5-4
cdr3_nt: TGTGCCAGCAGCCTGGGGGCCGAACCTAGCACAGATACGCAGTATTTT
cdr3_aa: CASSLGAEPSTDTQYF

clone_size: few
d_call: TRBD2
j_call: TRBJ2-1
v_call: TRBV7-2
cdr3_nt: TGTGCCAGCAGCCCATTGACTAGCGGGGCTTACAATGAGCAGTTCTTC
cdr3_aa: CASSPLTSGAYNEQFF

clone_size: .
d_call: TRBD2
j_call: TRBJ2-1
v_call: TRBV5-1
cdr3_nt: TGCGCCAGCAGCTTAGGGCGGGAGAGGAACAATGAGCAGTTCTTC
cdr3_aa: CASSLGRERNNEQFF

clone_size: .
d_call: .
j_call: TRBJ2-1
v_call: TRBV7-2
cdr3_nt: TGTGCCAGCAGCTTAGTTCTAGTTGGAGATGAGCAGTTCTTC
cdr3_aa: CASSLVLVGDEQFF

clone_size: .
d_call: TRBD1
j_call: TRBJ2-1
v_call: TRBV29-1
cdr3_nt: TGCAGCGGCAGGGGGTGGAATGAGCAGTTCTTC
cdr3_aa: CSGRGWNEQFF

clone_size: few
d_call: .
j_call: TRBJ2-5
v_call: TRBV20-1
cdr3_nt: TGCAGTGCTCCCCGGACCCCCGGAGAAGAGACCCAGTACTTC
cdr3_aa: CSAPRTPGEETQYF

clone_size: few
d_call: .
j_call: TRBJ2-5
v_call: TRBV6-1
cdr3_nt: TGTGCCAGCACCCTCGTGGGGACACAAGAGACCCAGTACTTC
cdr3_aa: CASTLVGTQETQYF

clone_size: few
d_call: TRBD1
j_call: TRBJ2-5
v_call: TRBV4-2
cdr3_nt: TGTGCCAGCAGCGGGACAGGGGGTATATGGGAGACCCAGTACTTC
cdr3_aa: CASSGTGGIWETQYF

clone_size: .
d_call: TRBD2
j_call: TRBJ2-5
v_call: TRBV5-1
cdr3_nt: TGCGCCAGCAGCTACAGCGGGAGGGACCAAGAGACCCAGTACTTC
cdr3_aa: CASSYSGRDQETQYF

clone_size: .
d_call: .
j_call: TRBJ2-7
v_call: TRBV2
cdr3_nt: TGTGCCAGCAGTAACGAGGGGGGGCGCTTCTTC
cdr3_aa: CASSNEGGRFF

clone_size: few
d_call: TRBD1
j_call: TRBJ2-5
v_call: TRBV5-5
cdr3_nt: TGTGCCAGCAGCCTACAGGGGTTTGGCTCGCAAGAGACCCAGTACTTC
cdr3_aa: CASSLQGFGSQETQYF

clone_size: .
d_call: .
j_call: TRBJ2-1
v_call: TRBV29-1
cdr3_nt: TGCAGCGGCAATGGGGGACACTCCTACAATGAGCAGTTCTTC
cdr3_aa: CSGNGGHSYNEQFF